By proportion, the clone carrying this TCR beta chain is medium-sized (0.01 to 0.1%). Its target is not known. TCR beta rearrangements were amplified from peripheral blood genomic DNA. This CDR3 region has 13 residues. V was clipped by 6 bases and J by 9 bases; unmatched bases: 10. Germline CDR1 DFQATT, CDR2 SNEGSKA (reference sequence). This entry is derived from a study of T cell repertoires in aging, cancer and after chemotherapy. Overall study findings and caveats: Untreated cancer patients had significantly lower blood TCR diversity than age-matched healthy donors. Healthy donors lost TCR diversity with age mainly through richness, cancer patients through richness and evenness.

TRB rearrangements spanning V, D and J were amplified using mixed TRB-A/B primers. TCRdb re-analysed the multiplex PCR reads in MiXCR, keeping a single row per CDR3 protein. Among 620 or so distinct CDR3 sequences listed, over 20% were seen once. The sequencing input was blood. J is TRBJ2-7 and V is TRBV20-1; 11 nucleotides align to TRBD1. This TCR derives from a human donor in good health. Written as DNA, the CDR3 is TGCAGTGCCAGGCCCGGGACAGGGGGAGTGCAGTACTTC. This encodes CSARPGTGGVQYF.